This T cell receptor (beta chain) stems from a study of blood T cell repertoires in COVID-19. Study details: T cells, B-cell-depleted T cells, or PBMCs provided the cDNA or gDNA that served as material.

V shed 8 bases, J shed 4 bases, and the junction held 3 bases outside the gene matches. The length of the CDR3 is 13 residues. The germline gives CDR1 SGHAT, CDR2 FQNNGV. As originally analysed: Nucleated cell number was recorded as an estimate derived from reference gene primer amplification. Clones were read by immunoSEQ multiplex PCR, and TCRdb kept only the in-frame ones, dropping some. The V and J calls and clone size come from that table; D and trimming were worked out from the DNA. This sample has about 200,000 clones, with 70% to 90% found just once. The material sequenced was peripheral blood. This rearrangement joins TRBV11-2 to TRBJ1-3, with 9 bases identical to TRBD1. This receptor was identified in a man between 18 and 29 years old with active or convalescent COVID-19. CDR3 coding DNA: TGTGCCAGCGGAGGGACAGGGGGAAACACCATATATTTT. This sequence encodes CASGGTGGNTIYF.